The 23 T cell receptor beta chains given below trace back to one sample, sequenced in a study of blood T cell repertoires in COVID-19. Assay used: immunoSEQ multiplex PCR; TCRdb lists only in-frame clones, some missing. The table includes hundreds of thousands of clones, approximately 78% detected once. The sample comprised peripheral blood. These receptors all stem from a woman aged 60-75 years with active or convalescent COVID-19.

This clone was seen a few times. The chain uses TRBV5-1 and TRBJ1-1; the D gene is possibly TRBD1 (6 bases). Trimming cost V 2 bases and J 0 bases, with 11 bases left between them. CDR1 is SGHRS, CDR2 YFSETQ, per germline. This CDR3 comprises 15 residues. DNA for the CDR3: TGCGCCAGCAGCTTCATGGACAGCCTGAACACTGAAGCTTTCTTT. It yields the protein CASSFMDSLNTEAFF.

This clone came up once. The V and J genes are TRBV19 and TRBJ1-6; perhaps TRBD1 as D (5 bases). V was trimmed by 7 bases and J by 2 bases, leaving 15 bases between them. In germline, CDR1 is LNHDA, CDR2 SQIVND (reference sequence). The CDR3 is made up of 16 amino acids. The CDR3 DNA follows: TGTGCCAGTACCTCAGACAGCCACCCCTATAATTCACCCCTCCACTTT. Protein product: CASTSDSHPYNSPLHF.

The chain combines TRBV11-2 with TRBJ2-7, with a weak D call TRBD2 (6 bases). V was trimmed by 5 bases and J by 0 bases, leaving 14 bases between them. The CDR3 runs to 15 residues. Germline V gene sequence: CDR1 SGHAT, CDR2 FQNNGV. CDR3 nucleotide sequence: TGTGCCAGCAGCCTCGGACTATCGAGCTCCTACGAGCAGTACTTC. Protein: CASSLGLSSSYEQYF.

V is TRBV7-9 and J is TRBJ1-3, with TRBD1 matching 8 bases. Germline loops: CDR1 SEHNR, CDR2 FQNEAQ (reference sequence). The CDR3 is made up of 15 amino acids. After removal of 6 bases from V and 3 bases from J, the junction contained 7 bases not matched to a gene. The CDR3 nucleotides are TGTGCCAGCAGGACCACAGGGGGGGGTGGAAACACCATATATTTT. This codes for CASRTTGGGGNTIYF.

CDR3 sequence reads: CASRSTGEGQPQHF. CDR3 DNA: TGTGCCAGCAGATCGACAGGGGAGGGACAGCCCCAGCATTTT. The chain joins TRBV2 to TRBJ1-5, with 8 bases identical to TRBD1. Trimming removed 6 bases from V and 7 bases from J; junction bases left unmatched: 8. Per germline, CDR1 SNHLY and CDR2 FYNNEI. This CDR3 has 14 residues.

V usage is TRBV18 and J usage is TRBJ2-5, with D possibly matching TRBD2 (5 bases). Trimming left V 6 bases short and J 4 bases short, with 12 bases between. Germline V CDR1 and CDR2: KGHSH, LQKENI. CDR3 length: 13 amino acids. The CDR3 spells CASSLRGGETQYF. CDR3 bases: TGTGCCAGCTCCCTTCGCGGAGGAGAGACCCAGTACTTC.

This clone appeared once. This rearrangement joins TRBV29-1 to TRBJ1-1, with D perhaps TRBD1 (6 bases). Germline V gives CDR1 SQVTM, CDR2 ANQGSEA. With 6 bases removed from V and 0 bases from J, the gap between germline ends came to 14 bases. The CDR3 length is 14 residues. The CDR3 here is CSVPQGMVNTEAFF. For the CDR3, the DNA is TGCAGCGTCCCGCAGGGGATGGTGAACACTGAAGCTTTCTTT.

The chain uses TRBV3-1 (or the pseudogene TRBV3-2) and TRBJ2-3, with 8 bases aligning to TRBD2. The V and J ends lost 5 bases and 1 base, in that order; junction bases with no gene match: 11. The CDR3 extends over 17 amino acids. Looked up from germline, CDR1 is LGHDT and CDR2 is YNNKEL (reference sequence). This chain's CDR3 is CASSAEVGGGRTDTQYF. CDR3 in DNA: TGTGCCAGCAGCGCAGAGGTGGGCGGGGGGCGCACAGATACGCAGTATTTT.

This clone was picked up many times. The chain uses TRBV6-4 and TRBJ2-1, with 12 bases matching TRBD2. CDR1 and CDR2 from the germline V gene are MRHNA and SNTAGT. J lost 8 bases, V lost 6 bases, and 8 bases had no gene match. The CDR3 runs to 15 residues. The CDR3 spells CASRESSGGAHEQFF. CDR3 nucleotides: TGTGCCAGCAGGGAATCTAGCGGGGGGGCGCATGAGCAGTTCTTC.

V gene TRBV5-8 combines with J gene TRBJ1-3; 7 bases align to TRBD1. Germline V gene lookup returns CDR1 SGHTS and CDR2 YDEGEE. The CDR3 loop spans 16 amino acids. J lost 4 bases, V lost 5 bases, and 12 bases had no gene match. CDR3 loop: CASSDDITGEGNTIYF. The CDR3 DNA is TGTGCCAGCAGTGATGACATTACAGGGGAAGGAAACACCATATATTTT.

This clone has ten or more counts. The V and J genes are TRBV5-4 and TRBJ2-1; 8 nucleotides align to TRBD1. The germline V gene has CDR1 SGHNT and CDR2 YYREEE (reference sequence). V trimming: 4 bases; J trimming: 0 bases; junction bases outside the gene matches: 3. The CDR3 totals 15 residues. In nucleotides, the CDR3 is TGTGCCAGCAGCCACGGGACAGGCTCCTACAATGAGCAGTTCTTC. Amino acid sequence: CASSHGTGSYNEQFF.

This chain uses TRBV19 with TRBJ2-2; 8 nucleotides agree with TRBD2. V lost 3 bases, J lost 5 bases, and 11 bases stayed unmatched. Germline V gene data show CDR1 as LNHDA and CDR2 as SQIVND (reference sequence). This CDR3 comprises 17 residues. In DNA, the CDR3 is TGTGCCAGTAGTATCCCACGGGAGGGGGGAAGGACCGGGGAGCTGTTTTTT. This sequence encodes CASSIPREGGRTGELFF. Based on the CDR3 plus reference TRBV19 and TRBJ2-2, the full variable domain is DGGITQSPKYLFRKEGQNVTLSCEQNLNHDAMYWYRQDPGQGLRLIYYSQIVNDFQKGDIAEGYSVSREKKESFPLTVTSAQKNPTAFYLCASSIPREGGRTGELFFGEGSRLTVL.

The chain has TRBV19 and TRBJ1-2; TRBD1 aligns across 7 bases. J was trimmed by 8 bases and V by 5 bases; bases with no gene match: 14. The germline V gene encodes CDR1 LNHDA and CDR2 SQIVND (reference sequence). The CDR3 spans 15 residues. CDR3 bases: TGTGCCAGTAGTTTCGGTGACAGGGAGTTTCAAGGCTACACCTTC. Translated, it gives CASSFGDREFQGYTF.

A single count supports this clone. CDR3 coding DNA: TGCGCCAGCAGCTTGGCCCCGAGCGGGGGGCGAGATGGGCAGTATTTT. It encodes CASSLAPSGGRDGQYF. The chain couples TRBV5-1 to TRBJ2-3; TRBD2 matches 9 bases. V shed 0 bases and J 11 bases; nucleotides not matched to a gene: 13. Germline loops: CDR1 SGHRS, CDR2 YFSETQ. The CDR3 consists of 16 residues.

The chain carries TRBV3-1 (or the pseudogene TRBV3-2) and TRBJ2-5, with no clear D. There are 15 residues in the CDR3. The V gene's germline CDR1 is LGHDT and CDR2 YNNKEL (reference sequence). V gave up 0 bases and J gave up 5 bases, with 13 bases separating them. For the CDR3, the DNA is TGTGCCAGCAGCCAAGACCGCTGGCAGTGGGAGACCCAGTACTTC. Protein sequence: CASSQDRWQWETQYF.

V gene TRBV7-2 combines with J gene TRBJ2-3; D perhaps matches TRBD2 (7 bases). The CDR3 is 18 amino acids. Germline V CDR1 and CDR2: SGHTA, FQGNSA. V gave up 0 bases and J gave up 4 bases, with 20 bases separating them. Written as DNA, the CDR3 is TGTGCCAGCAGCTTAGCGGGGGGGCCAACGGTAGTGGCAGATACGCAGTATTTT. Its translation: CASSLAGGPTVVADTQYF.

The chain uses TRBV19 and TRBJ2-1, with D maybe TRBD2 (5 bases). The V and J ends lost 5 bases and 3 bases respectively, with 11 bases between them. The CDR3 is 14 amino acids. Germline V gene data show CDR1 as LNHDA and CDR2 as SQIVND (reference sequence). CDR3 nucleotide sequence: TGTGCCAGTAGTTTTAGCGTTATCTACAATGAGCAGTTCTTC. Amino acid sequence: CASSFSVIYNEQFF.

Written as DNA, the CDR3 is TGTGCCTGGACCCCCGCGGCGAGCTCTGGAAACACCATATATTTT. Translation: CAWTPAASSGNTIYF. The J gene is TRBJ1-3, the V gene TRBV30; no firm D call. The V and J ends lost 4 bases and 0 bases respectively, with 13 bases between them. CDR1 is GTSNPN and CDR2 is SVGIG in the germline V gene (reference sequence). The CDR3 runs to 15 residues.

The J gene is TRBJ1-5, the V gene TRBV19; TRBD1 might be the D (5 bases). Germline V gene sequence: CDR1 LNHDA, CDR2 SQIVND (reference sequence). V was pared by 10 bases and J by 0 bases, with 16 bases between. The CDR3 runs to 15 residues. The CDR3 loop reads CATGTGPNSNQPQHF. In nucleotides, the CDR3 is TGTGCCACCGGAACAGGACCGAATAGCAATCAGCCCCAGCATTTT.

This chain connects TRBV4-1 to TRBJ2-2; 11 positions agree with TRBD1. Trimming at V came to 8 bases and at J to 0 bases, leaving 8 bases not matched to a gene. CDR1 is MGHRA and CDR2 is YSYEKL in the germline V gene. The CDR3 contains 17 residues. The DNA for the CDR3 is TGCGCCAGCCGTCCGGACAGGGGGCGGGCGAACACCGGGGAGCTGTTTTTT. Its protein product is CASRPDRGRANTGELFF.

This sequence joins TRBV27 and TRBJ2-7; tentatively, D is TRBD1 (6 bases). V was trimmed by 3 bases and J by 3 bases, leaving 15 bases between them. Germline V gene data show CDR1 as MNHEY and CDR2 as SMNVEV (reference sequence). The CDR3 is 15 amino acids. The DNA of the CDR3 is TGTGCCAGCAGTTTGGTGGGGGCGGCCCTCTACGAGCAGTACTTC. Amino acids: CASSLVGAALYEQYF.

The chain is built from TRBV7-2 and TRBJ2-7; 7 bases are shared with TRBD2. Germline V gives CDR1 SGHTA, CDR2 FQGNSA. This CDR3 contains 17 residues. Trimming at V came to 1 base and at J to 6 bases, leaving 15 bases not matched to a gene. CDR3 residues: CASSLGMGGISMSEQYF. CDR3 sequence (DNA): TGTGCCAGCAGCTTAGGTATGGGGGGGATCTCTATGAGCGAGCAGTACTTC. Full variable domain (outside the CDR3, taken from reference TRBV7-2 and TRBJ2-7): GAGVSQSPSNKVTEKGKDVELRCDPISGHTALYWYRQSLGQGLEFLIYFQGNSAPDKSGLPSDRFSAERTGGSVSTLTIQRTQQEDSAVYLCASSLGMGGISMSEQYFGPGTRLTVT.

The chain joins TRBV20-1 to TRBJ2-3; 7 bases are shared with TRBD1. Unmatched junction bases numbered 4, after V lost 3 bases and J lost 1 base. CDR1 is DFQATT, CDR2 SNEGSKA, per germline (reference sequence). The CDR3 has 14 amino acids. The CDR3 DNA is TGCAGTGCTAGTCACAGGGGCGGCACAGATACGCAGTATTTT. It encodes CSASHRGGTDTQYF.